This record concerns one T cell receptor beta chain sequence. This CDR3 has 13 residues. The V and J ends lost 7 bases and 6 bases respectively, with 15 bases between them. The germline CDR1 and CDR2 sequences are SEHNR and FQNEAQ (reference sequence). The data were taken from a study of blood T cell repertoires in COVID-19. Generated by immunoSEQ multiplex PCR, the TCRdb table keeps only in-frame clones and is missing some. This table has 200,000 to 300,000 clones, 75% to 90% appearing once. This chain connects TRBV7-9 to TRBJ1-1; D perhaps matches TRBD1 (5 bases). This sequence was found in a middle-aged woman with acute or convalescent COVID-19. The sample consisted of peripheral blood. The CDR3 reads CASMEQGRAEAFF. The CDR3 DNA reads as TGTGCCAGCATGGAGCAGGGCCGGGCTGAAGCTTTCTTT.